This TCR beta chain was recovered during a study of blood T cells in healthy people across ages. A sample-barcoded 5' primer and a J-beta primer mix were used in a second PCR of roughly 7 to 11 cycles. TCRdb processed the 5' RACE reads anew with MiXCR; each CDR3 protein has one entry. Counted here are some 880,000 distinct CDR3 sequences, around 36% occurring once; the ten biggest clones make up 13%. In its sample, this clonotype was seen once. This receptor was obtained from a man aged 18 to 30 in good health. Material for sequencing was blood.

Here the CDR3 reads CATSDVNLFEETQYF. In DNA, the CDR3 is TGTGCCACCAGTGATGTTAACCTTTTTGAAGAGACCCAGTACTTC. V and J are TRBV24-1 and TRBJ2-5; D not resolved. CDR3 length: 15 residues. V gave up 3 bases and J gave up 3 bases, with 13 bases separating them. The V gene's germline CDR1 is KGHDR and CDR2 SFDVKD.